These 29 T cell receptor beta chains were sequenced from one sample in a study of blood T cell repertoires in COVID-19. Here immunoSEQ multiplex PCR was the method, and the copy in TCRdb shows in-frame clones only, minus some. The top ten hold roughly 5% of the sample, which has around 70,000 clones, 88% seen once. Specimen: peripheral blood. All receptors derive from a human donor in a cohort sampled during active COVID-19.

This chain joins TRBV6-2 or TRBV6-3 and TRBJ2-6; 10 nucleotides align to TRBD1. The CDR3 is made up of 17 amino acids. From germline, CDR1 is MNHEY and CDR2 SVGEGT. V was pared by 5 bases and J by 2 bases, with 6 bases of the junction left unmatched. CDR3 nucleotides: TGTGCCAGCAGTAACGACAGGGGGCAGGCTGGGGCCAACGTCCTGACTTTC. This translates into CASSNDRGQAGANVLTF.

The J gene is TRBJ1-2, the V gene TRBV6-5; tentatively, D is TRBD1 (5 bases). The germline V gene has CDR1 MNHEY and CDR2 SVGAGI. Deletions cut 0 bases from V and 0 bases from J, with 11 bases between. The CDR3 loop spans 16 amino acids. The CDR3 spells CASSYSPPGSNYGYTF. As DNA, the CDR3 is TGTGCCAGCAGTTACTCGCCCCCAGGGTCTAACTATGGCTACACCTTC.

This clone has more than one count but fewer than ten. The chain recombines TRBV15 with TRBJ1-6; possibly TRBD1 for D (5 bases). Germline assignment: CDR1 LNHNV and CDR2 YYDKDF (reference sequence). The V end was cut by 0 bases, the J end by 9 bases, with 9 bases between. CDR3 length equals 14 residues. CDR3: CATSRDRVGSPLHF. The DNA for the CDR3 is TGTGCCACCAGCAGAGACAGGGTCGGTTCACCCCTCCACTTT.

This clone was recorded only once. The chain employs TRBV11-1 and TRBJ2-7; TRBD2 matches at 11 bases. Germline trimming cut 1 base from V and 2 bases from J; bases unmatched to any gene: 4. CDR3 size: 16 residues. Germline CDR1 is SGHAT and CDR2 is FQDESV (reference sequence). This chain's CDR3 is CASSLGGLAVAYEQYF. CDR3 nucleotide sequence: TGTGCCAGCAGCTTAGGGGGACTAGCGGTCGCCTACGAGCAGTACTTC.

The chain combines TRBV19 with TRBJ2-7; maybe TRBD2 (5 bases). Germline CDR1 reads LNHDA; CDR2 reads SQIVND (reference sequence). Trimming shortened V by 5 bases and J by 1 base, and 12 bases separated the two germline ends. The CDR3 spans 14 residues. This chain's CDR3 is CASSGRTGSYEQYF. The CDR3 nucleotides are TGTGCCAGTAGTGGCCGGACGGGGTCCTACGAGCAGTACTTC.

This sequence joins TRBV11-2 and TRBJ2-5; possible D gene TRBD2, 6 bases. Per the germline V gene, CDR1 is SGHAT and CDR2 is FQNNGV. Trimming cost V 3 bases and J 4 bases, with 12 bases left between them. This CDR3 contains 14 residues. CDR3 region: CASSLSLAAETQYF. The CDR3, as DNA: TGTGCCAGCAGCTTGTCTTTAGCGGCAGAGACCCAGTACTTC. The variable domain in full, with the rest retrieved from reference TRBV11-2 and TRBJ2-5, is EAGVAQSPRYKIIEKRQSVAFWCNPISGHATLYWYQQILGQGPKLLIQFQNNGVVDDSQLPKDRFSAERLKGVDSTLKIQPAKLEDSAVYLCASSLSLAAETQYFGPGTRLLVL.

The chain uses TRBV29-1 and TRBJ1-1, with D possibly TRBD1 on 6 matching bases. The CDR3 loop spans 15 amino acids. The germline V and J ends were trimmed by 6 bases and 0 bases, with 17 bases remaining between them. In germline, CDR1 is SQVTM, CDR2 ANQGSEA. The CDR3 region has the DNA TGCAGCGTCCAAAAGCGACAGGAGATGAACACTGAAGCTTTCTTT. It codes for CSVQKRQEMNTEAFF.

V gene TRBV5-1 combines with J gene TRBJ1-1, with D possibly matching TRBD1 (5 bases). Deletions cut 4 bases from V and 5 bases from J, with 15 bases between. CDR3 length: 14 amino acids. The germline CDR1 and CDR2 sequences are SGHRS and YFSETQ. CDR3 nucleotides: TGCGCCAGCAGCATTGACCAGGGTTGGACTGAAGCTTTCTTT. As protein: CASSIDQGWTEAFF.

The chain recombines TRBV5-1 with TRBJ2-1, with D possibly being TRBD2 (6 bases). V was shortened by 4 bases and J by 8 bases, with 19 bases between the two germline ends. CDR1 is SGHRS, CDR2 YFSETQ, per germline. The CDR3 is 15 amino acids. CDR3 region: CASSPGTSSRDEQFF. CDR3 nucleotide sequence: TGCGCCAGCAGCCCCGGGACTTCGTCTCGGGATGAGCAGTTCTTC.

The chain joins TRBV5-6 to TRBJ2-2; TRBD1 matches at 9 bases. Germline V gene lookup returns CDR1 SGHDT and CDR2 YYEEEE. The CDR3 has 16 residues. J lost 6 bases, V lost 0 bases, and 6 bases had no gene match. In DNA, the CDR3 is TGTGCCAGCAGCTTGGTCGGGACAGGGTTTTCCGGGGAGCTGTTTTTT. Translated: CASSLVGTGFSGELFF.

The J gene is TRBJ2-1, the V gene TRBV3-1 (or the pseudogene TRBV3-2); tentatively, D is TRBD2 (7 bases). The V gene's germline CDR1 is LGHDT and CDR2 YNNKEL (reference sequence). V was shortened by 2 bases and J by 3 bases, with 17 bases between the two germline ends. The CDR3 covers 17 residues. For the CDR3, the DNA is TGTGCCAGCAGCCAAAAAATAGGGGGGGGCCACTACAATGAGCAGTTCTTC. It yields the protein CASSQKIGGGHYNEQFF.

The rearrangement uses TRBV5-6 and TRBJ2-5; 7 nucleotides match TRBD1. The V gene end was trimmed by 0 bases and the J gene end by 4 bases; junction bases not matched to a gene: 6. Germline V lookup: CDR1 SGHDT, CDR2 YYEEEE. CDR3 length: 15 amino acids. CDR3 DNA sequence: TGTGCCAGCAGCTTGGCGACTTCAGGGGGAGAGACCCAGTACTTC. As protein: CASSLATSGGETQYF.

CDR3 protein: CASSPRGGSDTQYF. The CDR3 DNA sequence: TGCGCCAGCAGCCCCCGCGGTGGTTCAGATACGCAGTATTTT. V gene TRBV5-1 combines with J gene TRBJ2-3; D not certain. Germline V CDR1 and CDR2: SGHRS, YFSETQ. CDR3 length: 14 residues. V shed 4 bases and J shed 4 bases, with 13 bases lying between them.

The chain couples TRBV18 to TRBJ1-1; a possible D gene is TRBD1 (6 bases). Germline CDR1 reads KGHSH; CDR2 reads LQKENI. This CDR3 contains 15 residues. Deletions cut 3 bases from V and 1 base from J, with 12 bases between. CDR3 DNA sequence: TGTGCCAGCTCACCCCGGGACACCCAGAACACTGAAGCTTTCTTT. This codes for CASSPRDTQNTEAFF. Combining the CDR3 with reference TRBV18 and TRBJ1-1 gives the whole variable domain NAGVMQNPRHLVRRRGQEARLRCSPMKGHSHVYWYRQLPEEGLKFMVYLQKENIIDESGMPKERFSAEFPKEGPSILRIQQVVRGDSAAYFCASSPRDTQNTEAFFGQGTRLTVV.

The chain recombines TRBV29-1 with TRBJ2-1; D gene unclear. CDR3 length: 16 amino acids. Germline assignment: CDR1 SQVTM and CDR2 ANQGSEA. V shed 2 bases and J shed 2 bases, with 16 bases lying between them. The CDR3 reads CSVEFNWAFTYNEQFF. The CDR3 DNA follows: TGCAGCGTTGAATTCAATTGGGCCTTTACCTACAATGAGCAGTTCTTC.

The CDR3 is CASSLDRESEQFF. The CDR3 DNA follows: TGTGCCAGCAGCTTAGACCGGGAGAGTGAGCAGTTCTTC. The rearrangement links TRBV7-2 to TRBJ2-1; the D gene is possibly TRBD2 (6 bases). Germline loops: CDR1 SGHTA, CDR2 FQGNSA. The CDR3 length is 13 residues. Trimming shortened V by 1 base and J by 9 bases, and 10 bases separated the two germline ends.

This chain uses TRBV4-3 with TRBJ1-2; a possible D gene is TRBD1 (6 bases). The CDR3 is 15 residues long. V lost 4 bases to trimming and J lost 4 bases, with 16 bases between them. In germline, CDR1 is LGHNA, CDR2 YSLEER. This CDR3 reads CASSRAVTGSYGYTF. In nucleotides, the CDR3 is TGCGCCAGCAGCCGGGCGGTGACAGGCTCCTATGGCTACACCTTC.

The chain has TRBV11-3 and TRBJ2-5, with D possibly matching TRBD1 (6 bases). V lost 1 base to trimming and J lost 3 bases, with 15 bases between them. Germline V gene data show CDR1 as SGHNT and CDR2 as YENEEA. The CDR3 covers 16 residues. Here the CDR3 reads CASSLGFGDIEETQYF. Here the CDR3 DNA reads TGTGCCAGCAGCTTAGGTTTCGGGGACATAGAAGAGACCCAGTACTTC.

Only a few counts were recorded for this clone. The chain carries TRBV5-1 and TRBJ1-3, with D possibly TRBD1 on 5 matching bases. The CDR3 totals 17 residues. Germline-derived CDR1 and CDR2 are SGHRS and YFSETQ. With 6 bases removed from V and 0 bases from J, the gap between germline ends came to 19 bases. CDR3 DNA sequence: TGCGCCAGCACCCCGAACCCGACAGTCGACTCTGGAAACACCATATATTTT. Translation: CASTPNPTVDSGNTIYF.

CDR3 in DNA: TGTGCCAGCAGTGAATACAGCGGGGGGGCCGGAGAGACCCAGTACTTC. Translation: CASSEYSGGAGETQYF. The chain uses TRBV25-1 and TRBJ2-5, with 10 bases matching TRBD2. Germline-derived CDR1 and CDR2 are MGHDK and SYGVNS. Unmatched junction bases numbered 5, after V lost 0 bases and J lost 4 bases. The CDR3 covers 16 residues.

The chain employs TRBV19 and TRBJ2-1; no firm D call. Germline-derived CDR1 and CDR2 are LNHDA and SQIVND (reference sequence). This CDR3 spans 14 amino acids. Trimming pared 1 base from V and 3 bases from J, leaving 7 bases between. In DNA form, the CDR3 reads TGTGCCAGTAGTATAGGGTTGAGCTACAATGAGCAGTTCTTC. Amino acid sequence: CASSIGLSYNEQFF.

The CDR3 is CASSLTDIYTGELFF. In DNA form, the CDR3 reads TGTGCCAGCAGTCTTACGGACATATACACCGGGGAGCTGTTTTTT. The chain employs TRBV6-5 and TRBJ2-2, with D possibly matching TRBD1 (5 bases). The CDR3 is 15 amino acids. The V end lost 5 bases, the J end lost 3 bases, and 13 bases lay between the germline ends. Germline-derived CDR1 and CDR2 are MNHEY and SVGAGI.

The V gene is TRBV9, the J gene TRBJ2-5; the match to TRBD2 covers 8 bases. Germline-derived CDR1 and CDR2 are SGDLS and YYNGEE. With 0 bases clipped from V and 1 base from J, the junction kept 2 bases outside the gene matches. The CDR3 spans 15 residues. CDR3 sequence reads: CASSVVSGGQETQYF. In nucleotides, the CDR3 is TGTGCCAGCAGCGTAGTCAGCGGGGGCCAAGAGACCCAGTACTTC.

The chain uses TRBV11-1 and TRBJ1-6; D is undetermined. V shed 5 bases and J shed 7 bases, with 6 bases lying between them. The CDR3 covers 12 residues. CDR1 SGHAT and CDR2 FQDESV come from the germline V gene (reference sequence). CDR3 bases: TGTGCCAGCAGCCCAGCGAATTCACCCCTCCACTTT. Amino acids: CASSPANSPLHF.

This sequence joins TRBV27 and TRBJ2-7, with 7 bases fitting TRBD1. The germline V gene has CDR1 MNHEY and CDR2 SMNVEV (reference sequence). The CDR3 loop spans 14 amino acids. With 6 bases clipped from V and 6 bases from J, the junction kept 11 bases outside the gene matches. The CDR3 reads CASRGTAALSEQYF. As DNA, the CDR3 is TGTGCCAGCAGGGGGACAGCGGCCCTAAGCGAGCAGTACTTC.

V gene TRBV2 combines with J gene TRBJ1-1; the D gene is possibly TRBD1 (6 bases). V was trimmed by 1 base and J by 1 base, leaving 13 bases between them. The CDR3 length is 16 residues. CDR1 is SNHLY, CDR2 FYNNEI, per germline. The CDR3 DNA sequence: TGTGCCAGCAGTGAAGGGGGGCTGGGATCGAACACTGAAGCTTTCTTT. Amino acid sequence: CASSEGGLGSNTEAFF.

V and J are TRBV7-9 and TRBJ2-5; 7 bases are shared with TRBD2. Germline values: CDR1 SEHNR, CDR2 FQNEAQ (reference sequence). The CDR3 is 14 residues long. V lost 0 bases to trimming and J lost 4 bases; unmatched junction nucleotides: 2. CDR3 protein: CASSLAGGGETQYF. CDR3 coding DNA: TGTGCCAGCAGCTTAGCGGGCGGGGGAGAGACCCAGTACTTC.

The chain couples TRBV7-8 to TRBJ2-7; 8 nucleotides align to TRBD2. Germline V gene lookup returns CDR1 SGHVS and CDR2 FQNEAQ. CDR3 length: 15 amino acids. V shed 3 bases and J 2 bases; nucleotides not matched to a gene: 6. CDR3 nucleotide sequence: TGTGCCAGCAGCTTCTCAGCGGGAGCGACCTACGAGCAGTACTTC. Its protein is CASSFSAGATYEQYF.

The chain uses TRBV4-2 and TRBJ2-3; D may be TRBD1 (6 bases). CDR1 and CDR2 from the germline V gene are LGHNA and YNFKEQ. There are 16 residues in the CDR3. Trimming shortened V by 1 base and J by 1 base, and 12 bases separated the two germline ends. This CDR3 is CASSQVRGMGTDTQYF. As DNA, the CDR3 is TGTGCCAGCAGCCAAGTCAGGGGCATGGGCACAGATACGCAGTATTTT.